This passage covers 5 T cell receptor beta chains from one sample sequenced in a study of shared clonotypes between healthy human individuals. TCRdb keeps only in-frame clones here, not all; method: immunoSEQ multiplex PCR. The table lists some 630,000 clones, about two thirds of them singletons. The sequencing input was memory CD4+ T cells sorted from blood. Subset described: CD45RA-negative fraction. The receptors come from a woman aged 25 to 39 in good health.

The chain is built from TRBV27 and TRBJ2-1; TRBD1 matches at 8 bases. With 4 bases clipped from V and 0 bases from J, the junction kept 5 bases outside the gene matches. Germline V gene lookup returns CDR1 MNHEY and CDR2 SMNVEV (reference sequence). The CDR3 totals 16 residues. The CDR3 nucleotides are TGTGCCAGCAGTTCCCCCAGGGGGCTCTCCTACAATGAGCAGTTCTTC. Encoded protein: CASSSPRGLSYNEQFF.

V and J are TRBV23-1 and TRBJ2-4; possible D gene TRBD1, 5 bases. TRBV23-1 is classed as an ORF, of uncertain function. V lost 2 bases to trimming and J lost 0 bases, with 14 bases between them. This CDR3 has 17 residues. CDR3 sequence (DNA): TGCGCCAGCAGTCAAGCATTAATAGGGGTAGCCAAAAACATTCAGTACTTC. As protein: CASSQALIGVAKNIQYF.

The rearrangement joins TRBV4-2 to TRBJ1-5; D is uncertain. The CDR3 has 15 residues. Germline CDR1 and CDR2: LGHNA and YNFKEQ. Trimming left V 0 bases short and J 4 bases short, with 10 bases between. Written as DNA, the CDR3 is TGTGCCAGCAGCCAAGAAAAACACTTTAATCAGCCCCAGCATTTT. Translated: CASSQEKHFNQPQHF.

This sequence joins TRBV7-9 and TRBJ2-7; 13 bases align to TRBD2. Losses at the gene ends were 4 bases for V and 1 base for J; bases not matched to a gene: 4. Germline V gives CDR1 SEHNR, CDR2 FQNEAQ (reference sequence). The CDR3 has 16 amino acids. CDR3 nucleotides: TGTGCCAGCAGCTCCGGGACTAGCGGGATATCCTACGAGCAGTACTTC. Translation: CASSSGTSGISYEQYF.

The V gene is TRBV28, the J gene TRBJ2-2; TRBD1 matches at 9 bases. The junction had 10 bases not matched to a gene; V was cut back by 5 bases and J by 0 bases. The CDR3 is 18 amino acids. Germline lookup yields CDR1 MDHEN and CDR2 SYDVKM. The CDR3 region has the DNA TGTGCCAGCAGTCGATACAGGGGGCAGGTCCCGAACACCGGGGAGCTGTTTTTT. Translation: CASSRYRGQVPNTGELFF.